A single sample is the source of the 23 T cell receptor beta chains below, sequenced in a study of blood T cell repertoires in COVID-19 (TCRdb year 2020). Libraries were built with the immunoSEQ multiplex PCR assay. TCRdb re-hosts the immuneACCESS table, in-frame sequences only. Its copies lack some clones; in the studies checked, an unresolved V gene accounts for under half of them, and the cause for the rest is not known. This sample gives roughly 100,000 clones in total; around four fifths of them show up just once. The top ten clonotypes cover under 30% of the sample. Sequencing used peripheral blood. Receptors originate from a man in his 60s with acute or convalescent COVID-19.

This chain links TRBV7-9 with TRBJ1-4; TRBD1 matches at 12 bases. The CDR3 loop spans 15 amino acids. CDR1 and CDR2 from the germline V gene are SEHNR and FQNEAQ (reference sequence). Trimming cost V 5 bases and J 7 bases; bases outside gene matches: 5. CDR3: CASSRRDRGLEKLFF. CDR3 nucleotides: TGTGCCAGCAGCCGGCGGGACAGGGGGCTTGAAAAACTGTTTTTT.

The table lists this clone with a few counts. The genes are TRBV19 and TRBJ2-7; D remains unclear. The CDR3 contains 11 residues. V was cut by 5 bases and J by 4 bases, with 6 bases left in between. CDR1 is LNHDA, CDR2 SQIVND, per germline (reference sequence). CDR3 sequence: CASSSMYEQYF. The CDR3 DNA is TGTGCCAGTAGTTCTATGTACGAGCAGTACTTC. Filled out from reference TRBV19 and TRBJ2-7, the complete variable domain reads DGGITQSPKYLFRKEGQNVTLSCEQNLNHDAMYWYRQDPGQGLRLIYYSQIVNDFQKGDIAEGYSVSREKKESFPLTVTSAQKNPTAFYLCASSSMYEQYFGPGTRLTVT.

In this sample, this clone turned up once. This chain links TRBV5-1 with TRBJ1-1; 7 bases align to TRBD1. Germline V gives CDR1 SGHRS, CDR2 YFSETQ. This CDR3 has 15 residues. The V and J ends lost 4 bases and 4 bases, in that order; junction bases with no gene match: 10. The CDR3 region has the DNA TGCGCCAGCAGCCTGACGACAGGGAAAGGCACTGAAGCTTTCTTT. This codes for CASSLTTGKGTEAFF.

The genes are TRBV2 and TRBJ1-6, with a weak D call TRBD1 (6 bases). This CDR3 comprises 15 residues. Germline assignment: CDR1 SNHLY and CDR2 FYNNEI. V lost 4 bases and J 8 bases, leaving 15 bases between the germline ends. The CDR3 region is CASSVRTAPDSPLHF. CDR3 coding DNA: TGTGCCAGCAGTGTAAGGACAGCACCAGATTCACCCCTCCACTTT.

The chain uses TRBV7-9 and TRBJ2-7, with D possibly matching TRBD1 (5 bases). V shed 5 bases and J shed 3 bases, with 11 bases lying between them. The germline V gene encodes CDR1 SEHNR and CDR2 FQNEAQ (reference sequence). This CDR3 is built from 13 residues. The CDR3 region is CASSRTGVYEQYF. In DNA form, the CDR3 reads TGTGCCAGCAGCCGCACAGGAGTCTACGAGCAGTACTTC.

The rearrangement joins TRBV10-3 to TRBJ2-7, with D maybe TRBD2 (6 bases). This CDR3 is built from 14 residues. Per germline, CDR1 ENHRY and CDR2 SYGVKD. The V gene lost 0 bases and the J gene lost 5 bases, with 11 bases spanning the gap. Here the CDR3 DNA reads TGTGCCATCAGTGAGTCGACGGGAGCGGACGAGCAGTACGTC. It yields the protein CAISESTGADEQYV.

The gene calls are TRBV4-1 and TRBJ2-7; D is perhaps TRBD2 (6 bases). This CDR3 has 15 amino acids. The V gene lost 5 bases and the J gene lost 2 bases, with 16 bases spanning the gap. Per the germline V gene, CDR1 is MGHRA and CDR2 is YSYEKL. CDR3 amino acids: CASSAHGTPAYEQYF. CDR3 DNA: TGCGCCAGCAGCGCACACGGGACTCCTGCCTACGAGCAGTACTTC.

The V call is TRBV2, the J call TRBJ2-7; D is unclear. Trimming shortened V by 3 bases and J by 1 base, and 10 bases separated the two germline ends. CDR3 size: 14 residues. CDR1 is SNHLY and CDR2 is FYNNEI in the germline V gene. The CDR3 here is CASSDRGSSYEQYV. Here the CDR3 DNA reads TGTGCCAGCAGTGATAGAGGCAGTTCCTACGAGCAGTACGTC.

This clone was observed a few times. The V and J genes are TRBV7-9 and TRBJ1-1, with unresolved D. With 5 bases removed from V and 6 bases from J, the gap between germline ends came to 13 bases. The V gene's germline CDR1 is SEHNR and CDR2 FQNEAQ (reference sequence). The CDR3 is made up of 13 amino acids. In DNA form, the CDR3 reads TGTGCCAGCAGCGGCCGGGGTGGGGCTGAAGCTTTCTTT. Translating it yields CASSGRGGAEAFF.

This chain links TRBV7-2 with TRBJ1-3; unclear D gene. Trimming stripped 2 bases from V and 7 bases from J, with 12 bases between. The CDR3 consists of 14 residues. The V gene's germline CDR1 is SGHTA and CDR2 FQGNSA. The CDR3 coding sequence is TGTGCCAGCAGCTTATTCGCAGGAGGGAACACCATATATTTT. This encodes CASSLFAGGNTIYF.

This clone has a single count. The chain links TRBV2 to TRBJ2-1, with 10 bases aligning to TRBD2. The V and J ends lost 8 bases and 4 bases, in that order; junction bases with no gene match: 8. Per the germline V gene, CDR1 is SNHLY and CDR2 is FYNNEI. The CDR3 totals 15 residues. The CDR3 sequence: CASALGLATYNEQFF. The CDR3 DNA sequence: TGTGCCAGCGCCCTGGGACTAGCGACTTACAATGAGCAGTTCTTC. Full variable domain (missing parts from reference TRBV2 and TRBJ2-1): EPEVTQTPSHQVTQMGQEVILRCVPISNHLYFYWYRQILGQKVEFLVSFYNNEISEKSEIFDDQFSVERPDGSNFTLKIRSTKLEDSAMYFCASALGLATYNEQFFGPGTRLTVL.

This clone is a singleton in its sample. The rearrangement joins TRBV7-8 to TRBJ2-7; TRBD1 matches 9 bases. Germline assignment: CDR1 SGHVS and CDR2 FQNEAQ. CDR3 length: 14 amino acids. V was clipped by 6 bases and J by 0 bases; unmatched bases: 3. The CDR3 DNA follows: TGTGCCAGCAGATCGGGACAGGGCTCCTACGAGCAGTACTTC. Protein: CASRSGQGSYEQYF.

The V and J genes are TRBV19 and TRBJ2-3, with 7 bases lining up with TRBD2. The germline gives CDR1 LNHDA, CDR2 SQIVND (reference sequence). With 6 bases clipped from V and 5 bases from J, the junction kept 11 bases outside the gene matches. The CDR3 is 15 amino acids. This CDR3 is CASRPGLVRQDTQYF. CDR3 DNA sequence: TGTGCCAGTAGGCCCGGACTAGTTCGGCAAGATACGCAGTATTTT. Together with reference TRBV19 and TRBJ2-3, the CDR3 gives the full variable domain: DGGITQSPKYLFRKEGQNVTLSCEQNLNHDAMYWYRQDPGQGLRLIYYSQIVNDFQKGDIAEGYSVSREKKESFPLTVTSAQKNPTAFYLCASRPGLVRQDTQYFGPGTRLTVL.

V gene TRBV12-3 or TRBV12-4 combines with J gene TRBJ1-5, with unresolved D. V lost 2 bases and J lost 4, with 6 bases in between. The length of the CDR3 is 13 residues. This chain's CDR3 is CASSLYRNQPQHF. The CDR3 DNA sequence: TGTGCCAGCAGTTTATACAGAAATCAGCCCCAGCATTTT.

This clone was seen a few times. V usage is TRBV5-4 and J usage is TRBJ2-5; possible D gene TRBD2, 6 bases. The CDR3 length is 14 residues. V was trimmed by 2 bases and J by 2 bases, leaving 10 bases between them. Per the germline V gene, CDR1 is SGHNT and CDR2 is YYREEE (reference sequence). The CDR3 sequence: CASSLAGTQETQYF. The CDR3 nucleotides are TGTGCCAGCAGCTTAGCCGGGACTCAAGAGACCCAGTACTTC.

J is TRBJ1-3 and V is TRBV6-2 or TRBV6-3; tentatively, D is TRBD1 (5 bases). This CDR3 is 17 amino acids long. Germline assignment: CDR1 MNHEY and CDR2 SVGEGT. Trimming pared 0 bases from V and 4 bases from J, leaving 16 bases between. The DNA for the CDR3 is TGTGCCAGCAGTTACTCGCCAGGGAAGAGTGCCGGAAACACCATATATTTT. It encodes CASSYSPGKSAGNTIYF.

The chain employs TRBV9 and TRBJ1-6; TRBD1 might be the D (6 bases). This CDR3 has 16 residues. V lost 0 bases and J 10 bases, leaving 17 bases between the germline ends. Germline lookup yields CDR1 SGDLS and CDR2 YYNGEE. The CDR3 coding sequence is TGTGCCAGCAGCGTAGGAGTGGGGGGGCGAGGGTCACCCCTCCACTTT. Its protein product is CASSVGVGGRGSPLHF.

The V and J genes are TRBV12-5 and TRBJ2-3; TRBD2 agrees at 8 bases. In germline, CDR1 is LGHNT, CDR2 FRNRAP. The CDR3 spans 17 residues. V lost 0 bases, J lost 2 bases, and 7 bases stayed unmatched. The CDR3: CASGLVATSGFTDTQYF. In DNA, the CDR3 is TGTGCTAGTGGTTTGGTAGCAACTAGCGGATTCACAGATACGCAGTATTTT.

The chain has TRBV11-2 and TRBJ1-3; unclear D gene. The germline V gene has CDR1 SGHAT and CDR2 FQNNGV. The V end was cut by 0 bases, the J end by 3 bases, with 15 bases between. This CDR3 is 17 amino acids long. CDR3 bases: TGTGCCAGCAGCTTAGAAACGGGTTACCTAGGTGGAAACACCATATATTTT. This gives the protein CASSLETGYLGGNTIYF.

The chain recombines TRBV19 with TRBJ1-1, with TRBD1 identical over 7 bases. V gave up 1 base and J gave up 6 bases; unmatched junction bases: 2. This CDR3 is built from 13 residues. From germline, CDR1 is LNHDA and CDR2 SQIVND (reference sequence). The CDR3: CASSIVTGAEAFF. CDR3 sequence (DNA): TGTGCCAGTAGTATAGTAACAGGGGCTGAAGCTTTCTTT.

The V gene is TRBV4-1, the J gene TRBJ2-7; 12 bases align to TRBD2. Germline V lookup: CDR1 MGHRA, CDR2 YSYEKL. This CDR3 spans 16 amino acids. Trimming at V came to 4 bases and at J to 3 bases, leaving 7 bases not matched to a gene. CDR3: CASSPRTSGARYEQYF. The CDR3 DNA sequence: TGCGCCAGCAGCCCCCGGACTAGCGGGGCTCGCTACGAGCAGTACTTC.

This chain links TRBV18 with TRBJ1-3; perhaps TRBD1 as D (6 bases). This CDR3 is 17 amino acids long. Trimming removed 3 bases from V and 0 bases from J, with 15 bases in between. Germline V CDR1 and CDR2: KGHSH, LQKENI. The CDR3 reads CASSPGATISSGNTIYF. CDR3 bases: TGTGCCAGCTCACCGGGGGCGACCATCAGCTCTGGAAACACCATATATTTT.

The CDR3 nucleotides read TGCGCCAGCAGCCAAGACGGAGGGTCTGGGGAGCTGTTTTTT. Its protein product is CASSQDGGSGELFF. The V call is TRBV4-3, the J call TRBJ2-2, with D possibly being TRBD2 (6 bases). The CDR3 is 14 residues long. The germline V and J ends were trimmed by 0 bases and 8 bases, with 10 bases remaining between them. CDR1 LGHNA and CDR2 YSLEER come from the germline V gene.